The TCR beta chain described here comes from a study of T cell repertoires in cytomegalovirus infection. Study in general: Both a matching HLA type and CMV infection were indicated by public TCR beta signatures. Points from the study as a whole: Dominating the ex vivo response were TCR beta clonotypes that were CMV-specific and HLA-C-restricted.

This CDR3 is built from 16 residues. The junction had 10 bases not matched to a gene; V was cut back by 5 bases and J by 4 bases. From germline, CDR1 is MNHEY and CDR2 SMNVEV (reference sequence). As regards this clonotype: The antigen remains unidentified.

Using its own MiXCR run on the reads, TCRdb lists one record per CDR3 protein. The table lists about 500,000 distinct CDR3 sequences, roughly a third of them singletons. The clonotype originates from a human donor in good health (CMV status not recorded). Some clones in this sample may be carry-over from other donors' samples. Sequenced material: cultured PBMCs, taken from culture after CMV antigen stimulation. The rearrangement links TRBV27 to TRBJ2-1; 8 positions agree with TRBD2. CDR3 residues: CASSPSLAGHYNEQFF. CDR3 in DNA: TGTGCCAGCAGTCCAAGTCTAGCGGGCCATTACAATGAGCAGTTCTTC.